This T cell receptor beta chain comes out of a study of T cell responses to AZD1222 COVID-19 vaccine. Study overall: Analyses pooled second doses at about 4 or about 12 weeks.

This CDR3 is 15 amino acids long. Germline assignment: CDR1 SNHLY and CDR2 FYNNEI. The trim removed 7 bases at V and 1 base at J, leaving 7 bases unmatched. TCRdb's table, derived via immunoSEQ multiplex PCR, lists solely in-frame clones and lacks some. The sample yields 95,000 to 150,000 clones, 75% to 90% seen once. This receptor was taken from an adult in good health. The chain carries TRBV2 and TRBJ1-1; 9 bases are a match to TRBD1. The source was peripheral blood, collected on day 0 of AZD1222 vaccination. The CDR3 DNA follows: TGTGCCAGCACCGGACAGGGGATGGGGAACACTGAAGCTTTCTTT. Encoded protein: CASTGQGMGNTEAFF.